Below, one TCR beta chain is given with its context. Its matching antigen is unknown. This record belongs to a study of PD-1 blockade in mismatch repair-deficient tumors. For the study at large: Patients had approximately 12 mismatch repair-deficient cancer types, all previously treated and progressing.

All patients were mismatch repair deficient, assessed by either PCR or immunohistochemistry. TCR sequencing covered three patients who responded to pembrolizumab. V gave up 9 bases and J gave up 0 bases, with 6 bases separating them. Germline CDR1 reads MNHEY; CDR2 reads SVGAGI. The CDR3 is 13 amino acids. Sequencing used immunoSEQ multiplex PCR; TCRdb keeps in-frame clones, though not all of them. The repertoire has tens of thousands of clones, more than 65% of them found once; the top ten carry around 2.7%. Study results and caveats: Rapid post-treatment expansion, then contraction, generally preceding radiologic response, marked tumor-resident clones.

This TCR was sampled from an adult with mismatch repair-deficient cancer. The chain carries TRBV6-5 and TRBJ2-6, with D uncertain. The sample was peripheral blood, taken 12 weeks after starting pembrolizumab. The CDR3 is CASRRSGANVLTF. The CDR3 DNA sequence: TGTGCCAGTCGTCGCTCTGGGGCCAACGTCCTGACTTTC.